This paragraph reports one TCR beta chain. Its target is unknown. The data are from a study of blood T cell dynamics during melanoma immunotherapy. Study in general: Patients with metastatic melanoma got pembrolizumab or nivolumab-ipilimumab as first-line care. Findings and limits, study-wide: PBMC repertoires of eventual disease-control patients split at W3 into clonality or diversity gains.

The CDR3 spans 13 residues. Germline assignment: CDR1 MNHEY and CDR2 SVGAGI. V was pared by 5 bases and J by 2 bases, with 9 bases between. Time point here: week 3, after first cycle of checkpoint inhibitor. Samples come from before therapy and from week 3 after the first blockade cycle. The protocol was immunoSEQ multiplex PCR, while the TCRdb copy is restricted to in-frame clones and leaves out a portion. The sample holds roughly 10,000 clones, around 85% seen once. This receptor was identified in a human donor with melanoma. Specimen: blood, collected from a patient treated with checkpoint blockade. The chain joins TRBV6-5 to TRBJ2-5; D gene unclear. CDR3 sequence (DNA): TGTGCCAGCAGTAGGCAGCTTCAAGAGACCCAGTACTTC. This encodes CASSRQLQETQYF.